This T cell receptor beta chain was identified in a study of shared clonotypes between healthy human individuals. Study context: Per donor, CD8 memory used one plate, CD8 naive used two, CD4 memory used three and CD4 naive used three.

Genomic DNA from each subset was divided evenly over several immunoSEQ plates. The table came from immunoSEQ multiplex PCR; TCRdb's copy has only in-frame clones and leaves some out. Of 190,000 or so clones in the sample, 80% to 95% were seen once. Concerning this clone: One end of the junction is discordant with germline, which a read error may explain.

This CDR3 comprises 13 residues. CDR1 and CDR2 from the germline V gene are SNHLY and FYNNEI. V gene TRBV2 combines with J gene TRBJ1-2; D is ambiguous. The receptor was derived from a woman aged 25 to 39 in good health. The sample was naive CD4+ T cells sorted from blood. Regarding subset: CD45RA+ positively selected. CDR3 nucleotide sequence: TGTGCTAGCAGTGAAAGGGCTCCCTATGGCTACACCTTC. Its translation: CASSERAPYGYTF.